This T cell receptor beta chain came from a study of blood T cell repertoires in COVID-19. Looking at the study overall: COVID-19 samples, acute and convalescent, were from the United States, Italy and Spain. Sample material is recorded as cDNA or gDNA derived from T cells, B-cell-depleted T cells, or PBMCs.

Authors' processing steps: It was from reference gene primer amplification that nucleated cell counts were estimated. Sequencing used immunoSEQ multiplex PCR; TCRdb keeps in-frame clones, though not all of them. V, J and clone size derive from that table, while D and trimming were established from the DNA sequence. The table lists around 430,000 clones, 70% to 90% of them singletons. A Seattle source enrolled patients during active infection and followed them longitudinally. The germline V and J ends were trimmed by 6 bases and 2 bases, with 13 bases remaining between them. Per the germline V gene, CDR1 is LGHNT and CDR2 is FRNRAP. The CDR3 is made up of 14 amino acids.

The chain is built from TRBV12-5 and TRBJ2-5, with D possibly TRBD2 on 6 matching bases. Sequencing input: peripheral blood. The receptor's source is a woman in her fifties or sixties with COVID-19, enrolled during active disease. The CDR3 region has the DNA TGTGCTAGTGGGCGGGACCGCCTTCAAGAGACCCAGTACTTC. Residues: CASGRDRLQETQYF.